The source of this T cell receptor beta chain is a study of TIL therapy for anti-PD-1-resistant metastatic lung cancer. Study overall: Progressing patients received lymphodepletion, expanded TIL infusion and IL-2. Tumors carried a median about 1.5 non-synonymous mutations per megabase.

Time point defined: pre-treatment sample, taken before nivolumab and TIL therapy. Enrollment ran from October 2017 to early 2020. Sequencing used immunoSEQ v3. Libraries were sequenced to 2 million or so read pairs (survey) or about 5-6 million (deep). Some clones are missing from TCRdb's copy, which holds only in-frame ones; the method was immunoSEQ multiplex PCR. Among about 15,000 clones listed, around 86% were seen once. This CDR3 comprises 12 residues. Trimming stripped 0 bases from V and 8 bases from J, with 7 bases between. Germline assignment: CDR1 SEHNR and CDR2 FQNEAQ (reference sequence). Sample: blood, taken at baseline. The clonotype was recovered from a person between 30 and 80 years old with non-small cell lung cancer. The chain employs TRBV7-9 and TRBJ1-1; D not resolved. The DNA for the CDR3 is TGTGCCAGCAGCTTAGCGGGTTTGGAAGCTTTCTTT. This codes for CASSLAGLEAFF.